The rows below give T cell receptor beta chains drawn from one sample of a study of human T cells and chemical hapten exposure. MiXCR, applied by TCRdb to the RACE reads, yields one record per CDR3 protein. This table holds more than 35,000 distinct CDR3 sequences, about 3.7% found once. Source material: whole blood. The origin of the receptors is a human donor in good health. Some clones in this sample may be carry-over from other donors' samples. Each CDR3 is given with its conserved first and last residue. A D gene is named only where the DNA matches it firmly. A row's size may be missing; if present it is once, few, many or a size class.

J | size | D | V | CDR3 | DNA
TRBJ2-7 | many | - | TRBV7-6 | CASSPSGVTYEQYF | TGTGCCAGCAGCCCCAGTGGGGTCACCTACGAGCAGTACTTC
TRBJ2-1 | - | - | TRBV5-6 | CASSLGSREPLYEQFF | TGTGCCAGCAGCTTGGGAAGCCGGGAACCCTTGTATGAGCAGTTCTTC
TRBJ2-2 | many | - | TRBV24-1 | CATGISNTGELFF | TGTGCCACCGGCATCTCCAACACCGGGGAGCTGTTTTTT
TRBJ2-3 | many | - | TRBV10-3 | CAISEGKGHTDTQYF | TGTGCCATCAGTGAGGGAAAAGGACACACAGATACGCAGTATTTT
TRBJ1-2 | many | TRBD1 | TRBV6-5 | CASRTTGTDGYTF | TGTGCCAGCAGGACAACCGGGACAGATGGCTACACCTTC
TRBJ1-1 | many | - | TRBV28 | CASSPALPVRPTEAFF | TGTGCCAGCAGCCCCGCTCTCCCGGTGCGGCCCACTGAAGCTTTCTTT
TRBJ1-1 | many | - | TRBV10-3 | CAARRGGTEAFF | TGTGCCGCAAGAAGGGGGGGCACTGAAGCTTTCTTT
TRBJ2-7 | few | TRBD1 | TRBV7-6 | CASSLGPDRGFSYEQYF | TGTGCCAGCAGCTTAGGGCCTGACAGGGGTTTTTCCTACGAGCAGTACTTC
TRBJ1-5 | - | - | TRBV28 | CASSLQGAPPGQPQHF | TGTGCCAGCAGTTTGCAGGGAGCCCCCCCGGGTCAGCCCCAGCATTTT
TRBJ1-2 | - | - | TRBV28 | CASSTGPGYTF | TGTGCCAGCAGTACGGGCCCCGGCTACACCTTC
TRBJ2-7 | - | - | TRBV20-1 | CSALPGSRGYEQYF | TGCAGTGCTCTCCCCGGGAGTCGGGGCTACGAGCAGTACTTC
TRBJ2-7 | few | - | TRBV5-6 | CASSPGPIYEQYF | TGTGCCAGCAGCCCAGGCCCGATCTACGAGCAGTACTTC
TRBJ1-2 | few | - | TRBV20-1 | CSAPTQVYGYTF | TGCAGTGCCCCGACTCAGGTCTATGGCTACACCTTC
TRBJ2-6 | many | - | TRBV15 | CATRSWGQGGARGANVLTF | TGTGCCACCAGGTCTTGGGGGCAGGGCGGAGCTCGAGGGGCCAACGTCCTGACTTTC
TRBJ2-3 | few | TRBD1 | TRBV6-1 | CASSIRTGVEDTQYF | TGTGCCAGCAGTATACGGACAGGGGTGGAAGATACGCAGTATTTT
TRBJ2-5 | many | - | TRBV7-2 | CASSQTGIQETQYF | TGTGCCAGCAGCCAAACGGGAATCCAAGAGACCCAGTACTTC
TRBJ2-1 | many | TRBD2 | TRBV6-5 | CASTPRLAGGGEQFF | TGTGCCAGCACCCCGAGACTAGCGGGAGGGGGTGAGCAGTTCTTC
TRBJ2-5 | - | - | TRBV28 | CASSFPADGGTPQQETQYF | TGTGCCAGCAGTTTCCCCGCGGACGGGGGGACACCCCAACAAGAGACCCAGTACTTC
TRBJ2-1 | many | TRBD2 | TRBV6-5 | CASSYSLGTSGGNEQFF | TGTGCCAGCAGTTACTCGCTAGGGACTAGCGGGGGCAATGAGCAGTTCTTC
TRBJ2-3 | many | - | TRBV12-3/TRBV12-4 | CASSLPGGAITDTQYF | TGTGCCAGCAGTTTGCCCGGGGGCGCGATTACAGATACGCAGTATTTT
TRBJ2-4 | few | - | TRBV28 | CASNAPENIQYF | TGTGCCAGTAACGCGCCCGAAAACATTCAGTACTTC
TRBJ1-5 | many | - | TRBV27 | CASSPRSGNGNQPQHF | TGTGCCAGCAGTCCCAGGAGCGGTAATGGCAATCAGCCCCAGCATTTT
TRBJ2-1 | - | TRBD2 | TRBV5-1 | CASSLGASGGNEQFF | TGCGCCAGCAGCTTGGGGGCTAGCGGGGGGAATGAGCAGTTCTTC